This T cell receptor (beta chain) is from a study of blood T cell repertoires in COVID-19. Study at large: Samples taken during acute and convalescent COVID-19 were collected in the United States, Italy and Spain.

Authors' methods: Amplification of reference gene primers provided the estimated nucleated cell counts. Some clones are missing from TCRdb's copy, which holds only in-frame ones; the method was immunoSEQ multiplex PCR. V and J calls and clone size come straight from that table; D and trimming were deduced from the DNA. The sample includes approximately 73,000 clones, approximately 89% of them seen just once. This clone is a singleton in its sample. The origin of this receptor is a man older than 75 with acute or convalescent COVID-19. Sequencing input: peripheral blood.

For the CDR3, the DNA is TGTGCCAGCAGTTTAACCGGGACAGGGTACTACGAGCAGTACTTC. Amino acids: CASSLTGTGYYEQYF. J is TRBJ2-7 and V is TRBV6-5, with 9 bases lining up with TRBD1. The germline CDR1 and CDR2 sequences are MNHEY and SVGAGI. V lost 4 bases to trimming and J lost 3 bases; unmatched junction nucleotides: 7. The CDR3 has 15 amino acids.